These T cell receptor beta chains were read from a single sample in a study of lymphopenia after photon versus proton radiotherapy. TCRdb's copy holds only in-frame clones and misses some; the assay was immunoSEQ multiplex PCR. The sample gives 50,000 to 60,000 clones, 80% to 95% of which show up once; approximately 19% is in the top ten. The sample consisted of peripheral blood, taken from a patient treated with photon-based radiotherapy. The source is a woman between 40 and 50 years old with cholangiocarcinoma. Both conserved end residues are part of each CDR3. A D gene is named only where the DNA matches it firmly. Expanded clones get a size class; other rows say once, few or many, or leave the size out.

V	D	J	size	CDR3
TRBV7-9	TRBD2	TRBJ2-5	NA	CASSGTSGQETQYF
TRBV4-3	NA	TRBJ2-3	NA	CASSPSRGDTQYF
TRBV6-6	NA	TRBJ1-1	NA	CASRDTVNTEAFF
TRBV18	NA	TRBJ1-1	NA	CASSPEVERYEAFF
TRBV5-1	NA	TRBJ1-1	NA	CASSLDGVAGIEAFF
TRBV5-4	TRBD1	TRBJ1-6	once	CASSLGQGASPLHF
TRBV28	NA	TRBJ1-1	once	CASSSGTEPNTEAFF
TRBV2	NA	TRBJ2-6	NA	CASLDLPLSGANVLTF
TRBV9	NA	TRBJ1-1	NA	CASSRNTEAFF
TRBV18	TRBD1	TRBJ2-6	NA	CASSPLVAGQGKSGANVLTF
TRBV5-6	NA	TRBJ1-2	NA	CASSLMTSQYGYTF
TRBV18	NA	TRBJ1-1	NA	CASSPLGSGNTEAFF
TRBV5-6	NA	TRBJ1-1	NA	CASSQPLSGHTEAFF
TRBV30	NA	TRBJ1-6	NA	CAWSVGESSYNSPLHF
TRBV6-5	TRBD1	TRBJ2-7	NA	CASSYGTGAPYEQYF
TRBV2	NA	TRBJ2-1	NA	CATQEWGNEQFF